Below are 19 T cell receptor beta chains sequenced from a single sample in a study of T cell repertoires in cytomegalovirus infection. One entry per CDR3 protein, called by TCRdb with MiXCR from the reads. The table shows roughly 500,000 distinct CDR3 sequences, with around 30% occurring only once. These receptors are not linked to any known antigen. The input for sequencing was cultured PBMCs, taken from culture after CMV antigen stimulation. Receptors were obtained from a human donor in good health (CMV status not recorded). Some clones in this sample may be carry-over from other donors' samples.

The chain uses TRBV9 and TRBJ1-1; 7 bases fit TRBD1. This CDR3 has 14 amino acids. The germline gives CDR1 SGDLS, CDR2 YYNGEE. V was clipped by 3 bases and J by 4 bases; unmatched bases: 6. CDR3 sequence reads: CASSGQGMTTEAFF. The CDR3 DNA is TGTGCCAGCAGCGGACAGGGCATGACCACTGAAGCTTTCTTT.

V is TRBV11-2 and J is TRBJ2-2, with 12 bases lining up with TRBD2. The CDR3 covers 18 residues. Per the germline V gene, CDR1 is SGHAT and CDR2 is FQNNGV. V trimming: 4 bases; J trimming: 9 bases; junction bases outside the gene matches: 15. The CDR3 sequence is CASSSLQTSGRGSRELFF. The CDR3 coding sequence is TGTGCCAGCAGCTCCTTGCAGACTAGCGGGAGAGGGTCTCGGGAGCTGTTTTTT.

This clonotype was counted between two and nine times. V is TRBV7-2 and J is TRBJ2-1, with 10 positions matching TRBD2. Unmatched junction bases numbered 6, after V lost 5 bases and J lost 5 bases. Germline CDR1 reads SGHTA; CDR2 reads FQGNSA. The CDR3 length is 15 residues. For the CDR3, the DNA is TGTGCCAGCAGCACCGCTAGCGGGGGTAACAATGAGCAGTTCTTC. This translates into CASSTASGGNNEQFF. The variable domain in full, with the rest retrieved from reference TRBV7-2 and TRBJ2-1, is GAGVSQSPSNKVTEKGKDVELRCDPISGHTALYWYRQSLGQGLEFLIYFQGNSAPDKSGLPSDRFSAERTGGSVSTLTIQRTQQEDSAVYLCASSTASGGNNEQFFGPGTRLTVL.

V gene TRBV12-3 or TRBV12-4 combines with J gene TRBJ2-5; tentative D call: TRBD1 (5 bases). The CDR3 is made up of 14 amino acids. V lost 3 bases and J 1 base, leaving 9 bases between the germline ends. The CDR3 spells CASSFQGSQETQYF. CDR3 nucleotide sequence: TGTGCCAGCAGTTTTCAGGGAAGCCAAGAGACCCAGTACTTC.

This clonotype showed up just a few times. V and J are TRBV12-3 or TRBV12-4 and TRBJ2-7, with 13 bases identical to TRBD2. The CDR3 totals 14 residues. The V gene end was trimmed by 5 bases and the J gene end by 7 bases; junction bases not matched to a gene: 5. CDR3 sequence reads: CASSKGLAGVEQYF. The CDR3 DNA sequence: TGTGCCAGCAGTAAAGGACTAGCGGGAGTTGAGCAGTACTTC.

This sequence joins TRBV12-3 or TRBV12-4 and TRBJ2-1; D unclear. V lost 2 bases and J lost 8, with 10 bases in between. The CDR3 contains 13 residues. CDR3 protein: CASSLILGYEQFF. In nucleotides, the CDR3 is TGTGCCAGCAGTTTAATCCTTGGCTATGAGCAGTTCTTC.

The chain joins TRBV7-2 to TRBJ2-1, with 12 bases that match TRBD2. V was clipped by 3 bases and J by 7 bases; unmatched bases: 4. CDR1 and CDR2 (germline): SGHTA, FQGNSA. The CDR3 covers 15 residues. CDR3 nucleotides: TGTGCCAGCAGCTTCCAGGGACTAGCGGGTAATGAGCAGTTCTTC. Protein product: CASSFQGLAGNEQFF.

This clonotype was observed a few times. This rearrangement joins TRBV29-1 to TRBJ2-5; TRBD2 agrees at 10 bases. V shed 5 bases and J 4 bases; nucleotides not matched to a gene: 7. The CDR3 runs 14 residues. Germline V gene lookup returns CDR1 SQVTM and CDR2 ANQGSEA. The CDR3 is CSVHGRLAGETQYF. Written as DNA, the CDR3 is TGCAGCGTTCATGGTCGACTAGCGGGAGAGACCCAGTACTTC. Drawing the rest from reference TRBV29-1 and TRBJ2-5, the complete variable domain is SAVISQKPSRDICQRGTSLTIQCQVDSQVTMMFWYRQQPGQSLTLIATANQGSEATYESGFVIDKFPISRPNLTFSTLTVSNMSPEDSSIYLCSVHGRLAGETQYFGPGTRLLVL.

This clonotype has just a few counts. CDR3 DNA: TGTGCCAGCAGCTACCGGGGACTAGCGGGAGGACACGAGCAGTACTTC. Protein product: CASSYRGLAGGHEQYF. The V call is TRBV11-1, the J call TRBJ2-7; 15 positions match TRBD2. V gave up 4 bases and J gave up 5 bases; unmatched junction bases: 6. Germline loops: CDR1 SGHAT, CDR2 FQDESV (reference sequence). CDR3 length equals 16 residues.

This clonotype occurred a few times. The chain recombines TRBV3-1 with TRBJ2-2; 11 bases line up with TRBD2. Germline CDR1 LGHDT, CDR2 YNNKEL (reference sequence). CDR3 length: 15 amino acids. V was pared by 0 bases and J by 6 bases, with 0 bases of the junction left unmatched. The DNA for the CDR3 is TGTGCCAGCAGCCAAGAACTAGCGGGAGCCGGGGAGCTGTTTTTT. It yields the protein CASSQELAGAGELFF.

The chain links TRBV4-1 to TRBJ2-1, with TRBD2 matching over 7 bases. CDR1 is MGHRA, CDR2 YSYEKL, per germline. This CDR3 comprises 18 residues. Trimming took 0 bases from V and 7 from J; bases not matched to a gene: 15. The CDR3 is CASSQDPGGLPAGNEQFF. The CDR3 DNA is TGCGCCAGCAGCCAAGATCCGGGGGGACTTCCTGCGGGGAATGAGCAGTTCTTC.

J is TRBJ1-2 and V is TRBV5-4; the D gene is possibly TRBD1 (6 bases). V was trimmed by 1 base and J by 8 bases, leaving 15 bases between them. Germline V lookup: CDR1 SGHNT, CDR2 YYREEE (reference sequence). The CDR3 contains 14 residues. The CDR3: CASSLWDIREGYTF. The CDR3 nucleotides are TGTGCCAGCAGCTTGTGGGACATAAGGGAGGGCTACACCTTC.

This clonotype has more than one count but fewer than ten. The V call is TRBV9, the J call TRBJ2-1; D possibly uses TRBD1 or TRBD2 (5 bases each). The CDR3 runs to 18 residues. Trimming removed 0 bases at V and 2 bases at J, with 18 bases between. Germline CDR1 SGDLS, CDR2 YYNGEE. This chain's CDR3 is CASSVAFGAGRAYNEQFF. CDR3 nucleotides: TGTGCCAGCAGCGTAGCGTTCGGGGCAGGGCGGGCCTACAATGAGCAGTTCTTC.

This clonotype was detected ten times or more. Mismatch with germline at one junction end may stem from a read error. The chain links TRBV7-6 to TRBJ2-1; either TRBD1 or TRBD2 may supply D (5 bases each). CDR3 length equals 12 residues. Germline CDR1 reads SGHVS; CDR2 reads FNYEAQ. The CDR3 coding sequence is TGTGCCAGCAGCCCGAGTCGGGACGCCTGGCTCTTC. It translates to CASSPSRDAWLF.

The chain is built from TRBV28 and TRBJ2-1, with 11 bases identical to TRBD2. CDR1 is MDHEN, CDR2 SYDVKM, per germline. V lost 4 bases and J lost 0; bases outside the gene matches: 8. The CDR3 totals 18 residues. In nucleotides, the CDR3 is TGTGCCAGCAGTTCTCCCCCCACTAGCGGGAGCTCCTACAATGAGCAGTTCTTC. Translated, it gives CASSSPPTSGSSYNEQFF.

The rearrangement uses TRBV7-2 and TRBJ2-6; a possible D gene is TRBD1 (5 bases). CDR1 and CDR2 (germline): SGHTA, FQGNSA. Trimming cost V 3 bases and J 0 bases, with 9 bases left between them. This CDR3 has 16 residues. This CDR3 is CASSFKQDSGANVLTF. In DNA form, the CDR3 reads TGTGCCAGCAGCTTCAAACAGGACTCTGGGGCCAACGTCCTGACTTTC.

This chain joins TRBV7-2 and TRBJ1-1; D is perhaps TRBD1 (6 bases). The CDR3 loop spans 13 amino acids. Trimming took 5 bases from V and 6 from J, leaving 13 bases between them. Germline assignment: CDR1 SGHTA and CDR2 FQGNSA. CDR3 loop: CASSREQGAEAFF. CDR3 DNA: TGTGCCAGCAGCCGAGAACAGGGAGCTGAAGCTTTCTTT.

This clonotype turned up a few times. The J gene is TRBJ1-4, the V gene TRBV6-5; D is perhaps TRBD1 (5 bases). CDR3 length equals 14 residues. Germline CDR1 is MNHEY and CDR2 is SVGAGI. Trimming stripped 6 bases from V and 7 bases from J, with 15 bases between. The CDR3 sequence is CASRKTDRLEKLFF. CDR3 bases: TGTGCCAGCAGGAAGACAGATCGACTTGAAAAACTGTTTTTT.

This clonotype was found a few times. The chain recombines TRBV10-3 with TRBJ2-1; 14 nucleotides line up with TRBD2. Germline V lookup: CDR1 ENHRY, CDR2 SYGVKD. V shed 6 bases, J shed 5 bases, and the junction held 6 bases outside the gene matches. CDR3 length: 16 amino acids. In DNA, the CDR3 is TGTGCCATCAGGGGACTAGCGGGAGAATCGGACAATGAGCAGTTCTTC. Translation: CAIRGLAGESDNEQFF.